A single sample is the source of the 9 T cell receptor beta chains below, sequenced in a study of T cell responses to AZD1222 COVID-19 vaccine. Sequenced by immunoSEQ multiplex PCR; TCRdb stores in-frame clones only, minus some. The data hold more than 80,000 clones, with 70% to 90% observed a single time. The input for sequencing was peripheral blood, taken 28 days after the second AZD1222 dose. The receptors were gathered from an adult who received the AZD1222 COVID-19 vaccine.

This chain links TRBV5-1 with TRBJ1-1; TRBD1 is a possible D gene (5 bases). Trimming took off 3 bases at V and 3 bases at J, with 15 bases between the two ends. The germline gives CDR1 SGHRS, CDR2 YFSETQ. CDR3 length equals 15 residues. The CDR3 reads CASSYGASSDTEAFF. The CDR3 coding sequence is TGCGCCAGCAGCTACGGGGCCTCGTCGGACACTGAAGCTTTCTTT.

The J gene is TRBJ2-5, the V gene TRBV6-6; 10 nucleotides line up with TRBD1. Germline trimming cut 2 bases from V and 3 bases from J; bases unmatched to any gene: 0. This CDR3 is 14 amino acids long. The germline V gene has CDR1 MNHNY and CDR2 SVGAGI (reference sequence). For the CDR3, the DNA is TGTGCCAGCAGTTACGGGACAGGGGAAGAGACCCAGTACTTC. Its protein product is CASSYGTGEETQYF.

CDR3 in DNA: TGTGCCAGTAGTTGGGCGAACACTGAAGCTTTCTTT. Its protein product is CASSWANTEAFF. The rearrangement joins TRBV19 to TRBJ1-1; D remains unclear. This CDR3 has 12 amino acids. V was clipped by 5 bases and J by 1 base, with 5 bases between them. Germline-derived CDR1 and CDR2 are LNHDA and SQIVND (reference sequence).

This clone was found once. The chain is built from TRBV23-1 and TRBJ2-5, with D hard to call. TRBV23-1 is assigned to the ORF class and has an uncertain function. The CDR3 loop spans 13 amino acids. Trimming pared 7 bases from V and 1 base from J, leaving 10 bases between. CDR3 coding DNA: TGCGCCAGCACCCCCTCTCGCCAAGAGACCCAGTACTTC. Amino acids: CASTPSRQETQYF.

V usage is TRBV2 and J usage is TRBJ1-6; D not resolved. V gave up 7 bases and J gave up 0 bases, with 13 bases separating them. Germline lookup yields CDR1 SNHLY and CDR2 FYNNEI. The CDR3 loop spans 16 amino acids. CDR3 sequence reads: CASTPTASSYNSPLHF. CDR3 in DNA: TGTGCCAGCACCCCCACCGCCAGCTCCTATAATTCACCCCTCCACTTT. Looking up the rest from reference TRBV2 and TRBJ1-6 gives the full variable domain: EPEVTQTPSHQVTQMGQEVILRCVPISNHLYFYWYRQILGQKVEFLVSFYNNEISEKSEIFDDQFSVERPDGSNFTLKIRSTKLEDSAMYFCASTPTASSYNSPLHFGNGTRLTVT.

This clone was recorded only once. The genes are TRBV11-3 and TRBJ2-1, with 9 positions matching TRBD2. CDR3 size: 16 residues. The germline V gene has CDR1 SGHNT and CDR2 YENEEA. Trimming removed 5 bases from V and 9 bases from J; junction bases left unmatched: 14. The CDR3 region has the DNA TGTGCCAGCAGCGATCTATTAGCGGGAGATAGAAGTGAGCAGTTCTTC. The encoded protein is CASSDLLAGDRSEQFF.

The chain carries TRBV11-2 and TRBJ2-3; maybe TRBD2 (5 bases). Germline-derived CDR1 and CDR2 are SGHAT and FQNNGV. The CDR3 totals 12 residues. V lost 5 bases and J lost 6, with 9 bases in between. The CDR3 bases are TGTGCCAGCAGCCGGAGGCGTGATACGCAGTATTTT. It codes for CASSRRRDTQYF.

The chain joins TRBV24-1 to TRBJ1-5; D is perhaps TRBD1 (6 bases). CDR3 length equals 16 residues. Germline lookup yields CDR1 KGHDR and CDR2 SFDVKD. Trimming took 5 bases from V and 7 from J, leaving 20 bases between them. In DNA, the CDR3 is TGTGCCACCAGTGGTTGGGACGGGGGGGCACGCCAGCCCCAGCATTTT. This encodes CATSGWDGGARQPQHF.

This chain uses TRBV19 with TRBJ1-1; no clear D gene. The length of the CDR3 is 13 residues. The V gene lost 5 bases and the J gene lost 1 base, with 8 bases spanning the gap. In germline, CDR1 is LNHDA, CDR2 SQIVND (reference sequence). The CDR3 coding sequence is TGTGCCAGTAGTTATCCAGAGAACACTGAAGCTTTCTTT. Translating gives CASSYPENTEAFF.